The rows below give T cell receptor beta chains drawn from one sample of a study of T cells in Graves' hyperthyroidism and ophthalmopathy. TCRdb reprocessed the multiplex PCR reads with MiXCR, giving one entry per CDR3 protein. The table includes some 460,000 distinct CDR3 sequences, around a sixth detected once. The source material was blood. These receptors all come from a woman aged 18-29 years with Graves' hyperthyroidism. The CDR3 runs from the conserved cysteine through the conserved F or W. Fields, in order: D gene, clone size, CDR3 length, V gene, J gene, CDR3 DNA, CDR3 protein. A D gene is named only where the DNA matches it firmly. Size is stated for part of the rows, as once, few or many counts, or as a class when the clone is expanded.

NA	once	14	TRBV2	TRBJ2-7	TGTGCCAGTGCGGGACTCACTCACTACTACGAGCAGTACTTC	CASAGLTHYYEQYF
NA	NA	15	TRBV10-1	TRBJ2-6	TGCGCCAGCAGTCGGACCCGCCCGGGGGCCAACGTCCTGACTTTC	CASSRTRPGANVLTF
TRBD2	NA	15	TRBV30	TRBJ2-7	TGTGCCTGGAGTACACGGAGCGGGAGACCCTACGAGCAGTACTTC	CAWSTRSGRPYEQYF
TRBD2	many	16	TRBV6-1	TRBJ2-5	TGTGCCAGCAGCTCGCCCCTAGCGGAGATCCAAGAGACCCAGTACTTC	CASSSPLAEIQETQYF
NA	many	17	TRBV6-1	TRBJ1-1	TGTGCCAGCAGTGAAGGGAGGGGTGGGATCGTGAACACTGAAGCTTTCTTT	CASSEGRGGIVNTEAFF
TRBD1	many	14	TRBV15	TRBJ1-2	TGTGCCACCAGCAGCGACAGGGTTAACTATGGCTACACCTTC	CATSSDRVNYGYTF
NA	many	14	TRBV18	TRBJ2-5	TGTGCCAGCTCAATTGCCGGGGGCCAAGAGACCCAGTACTTC	CASSIAGGQETQYF
TRBD1	many	16	TRBV5-1	TRBJ1-2	TGCGCCAGCAGCCGCGGGAGGGACAGGGCGAGCTATGGCTACACCTTC	CASSRGRDRASYGYTF
TRBD2	few	18	TRBV7-3	TRBJ2-2	TGTGCCAGCAGCTTAAATCCCGGAGCGGGAGCCAACACCGGGGAGCTGTTTTTT	CASSLNPGAGANTGELFF
TRBD1	few	17	TRBV7-6	TRBJ1-6	TGTGCCAGCAGCTTAGAAAGGGACAGGGGGCGAAATTCACCCCTCCACTTT	CASSLERDRGRNSPLHF
NA	many	15	TRBV3-1	TRBJ2-7	TGTGCCAGCAGCCAAGAATTGGCGGCCTTCTACGAGCAGTACTTC	CASSQELAAFYEQYF
NA	many	14	TRBV12-3/TRBV12-4	TRBJ2-7	TGTGCCAGCAGTTCGGACAGATACTCCTACGAGCAGTACTTC	CASSSDRYSYEQYF
TRBD2	many	15	TRBV19	TRBJ2-7	TGTGCCAGTAGGACTAGCGGGTCGAGCTCCTACGAGCAGTACTTC	CASRTSGSSSYEQYF
NA	many	15	TRBV3-1	TRBJ1-1	TGTGCCAGCAGCCAAGTGAGGGGGGCCGGGACTGAAGCTTTCTTT	CASSQVRGAGTEAFF
NA	many	13	TRBV2	TRBJ2-2	TGTGCCAGCAGTGAACAGAACACCGGGGAGCTGTTTTTT	CASSEQNTGELFF
TRBD2	many	16	TRBV28	TRBJ2-7	TGTGCCAGCACCGACCCGGGACTAGCGGGAGCCTACGAGCAGTACTTC	CASTDPGLAGAYEQYF
NA	many	12	TRBV20-1	TRBJ2-5	TGCAGTGCTTGGGACTTCCAAGAGACCCAGTACTTC	CSAWDFQETQYF
NA	many	13	TRBV30	TRBJ1-2	TGTGCCTGGAGGTCCGGACAGTCCTATGGCTACACCTTC	CAWRSGQSYGYTF
NA	many	13	TRBV5-1	TRBJ2-7	TGCGCCAGCAGCCCGACATACTCCTACGAGCAGTACTTC	CASSPTYSYEQYF
TRBD1	many	15	TRBV19	TRBJ1-2	TGTGCCAGTAGTATACCGGGACAGGGGATCTATGGCTACACCTTC	CASSIPGQGIYGYTF
TRBD2	many	15	TRBV7-2	TRBJ2-7	TGTGCCAGCAGCCCAGCGGGGGTGGGGTATTACGAGCAGTACTTC	CASSPAGVGYYEQYF
NA	many	14	TRBV28	TRBJ2-3	TGTGCCAGCAGCCTAACAGGCTTCGCAGATACGCAGTATTTT	CASSLTGFADTQYF
NA	many	15	TRBV3-1	TRBJ1-3	TGTGCCAGCAGCCAAGGCCCCACCTCTGGAAACACCATATATTTT	CASSQGPTSGNTIYF
NA	many	15	TRBV18	TRBJ2-7	TGTGCCAGCTCACCACCGGCTAGCGCCCTCTACGAGCAGTACTTC	CASSPPASALYEQYF
NA	many	13	TRBV2	TRBJ2-5	TGTGCCAGCAGGACCTTGGGGGAAGAGACCCAGTACTTC	CASRTLGEETQYF
NA	many	13	TRBV6-1	TRBJ2-7	TGTGCCAGCAGTGAAGCAGGGCCGGGTGAGCAGTACTTC	CASSEAGPGEQYF
TRBD1	NA	11	TRBV19	TRBJ2-7	TGTGCCAAGGGACAGCTCTACGAGCAGTACTTC	CAKGQLYEQYF
NA	NA	15	TRBV2	TRBJ1-2	TGTGCCAGCAGTGAAGCAGCAACCAAAGTGGGGGGCTACACCTTC	CASSEAATKVGGYTF
NA	many	15	TRBV6-6	TRBJ2-3	TGTGCCAGCAGTTACTCGCCGGCTAGCACAGATACGCAGTATTTT	CASSYSPASTDTQYF
NA	many	15	TRBV10-3	TRBJ2-5	TGTGCCATCAGTGAGGGGGACGGTACCCAAGAGACCCAGTACTTC	CAISEGDGTQETQYF
TRBD1	many	13	TRBV19	TRBJ2-1	TGTGCCAGCGGACAGGGCGTTGCGAATGAGCAGTTCTTC	CASGQGVANEQFF
NA	many	15	TRBV11-2	TRBJ2-7	TGTGCCAGCAGCTTAATTCCGGGCGGGAATTACGAGCAGTACTTC	CASSLIPGGNYEQYF
NA	many	14	TRBV24-1	TRBJ1-1	TGTGCCACCAGTGTTGGGGGCTGGGTCCATGAAGCTTTCTTT	CATSVGGWVHEAFF
NA	many	15	TRBV18	TRBJ2-1	TGTGCCAGCTCACCAGACAGCCCCACGGACAATGAGCAGTTCTTC	CASSPDSPTDNEQFF
TRBD1	many	16	TRBV12-3/TRBV12-4	TRBJ1-3	TGTGCCAGCAGCACACCCGTGGACAGGTCCGGAAACACCATATATTTT	CASSTPVDRSGNTIYF
NA	NA	14	TRBV11-2	TRBJ2-3	TGTGCCAGCACCCTGGCGGGTAGCACAGATACGCAGTATTTT	CASTLAGSTDTQYF
TRBD2	NA	15	TRBV12-3/TRBV12-4	TRBJ2-1	TGTGCCAGCAGTACCACTAGCGGGGGGGGGAATGAGCAGTTCTTC	CASSTTSGGGNEQFF
NA	NA	15	TRBV5-1	TRBJ1-2	TGCGCCAGCAGCCTTGGACAGTTGGGGAGCTATGGCTACACCTTC	CASSLGQLGSYGYTF
TRBD1	many	15	TRBV29-1	TRBJ2-5	TGCAGCGCCGCACCAGGGACAGGGCAGGGAGAGACCCAGTACTTC	CSAAPGTGQGETQYF
NA	many	14	TRBV11-3	TRBJ2-1	TGTGCCAGCAGCTTAGAAGGGAGGAACAATGAGCAGTTCTTC	CASSLEGRNNEQFF
NA	many	14	TRBV20-1	TRBJ1-5	TGCAGTGCCGGAGGTTACAGGTTAAATCAGCCCCAGCATTTT	CSAGGYRLNQPQHF
NA	many	12	TRBV6-1	TRBJ1-1	TGTGCCAGCAATACGGACAGTCGGGCAGCTTTCTTT	CASNTDSRAAFF
NA	many	14	TRBV2	TRBJ2-6	TGTGCCAGCAGGGCGGCTCGTGGGGCCAACGTCCTGACTTTC	CASRAARGANVLTF
NA	few	15	TRBV7-9	TRBJ2-5	TGTGCCAGCAGCCCCGAGGGAACTGGGTCGGAGACCCAGTACTTC	CASSPEGTGSETQYF
NA	NA	18	TRBV3-1	TRBJ2-2	TGTGCCAGCAGCCAAGTTCGTCCTGGGCGCGCGAACACCGGGGAGCTGTTTTTT	CASSQVRPGRANTGELFF
NA	NA	15	TRBV12-3/TRBV12-4	TRBJ1-4	TGTGCCAGCAGTTTGGGGAAGGCATGGAATGAAAAACTGTTTTTT	CASSLGKAWNEKLFF
TRBD1	many	14	TRBV3-1	TRBJ2-7	TGTGCCAGCAGCCAAGGGGGACAGGCGGGCGAGCAGTACTTC	CASSQGGQAGEQYF
TRBD2	many	15	TRBV24-1	TRBJ2-3	TGTGCCACCAGTGACTCCGGGGGGAACACAGATACGCAGTATTTT	CATSDSGGNTDTQYF
NA	many	14	TRBV5-1	TRBJ2-3	TGCGCCAGCAGCTTGGCCGACGTCACAGATACGCAGTATTTT	CASSLADVTDTQYF
NA	many	16	TRBV3-1	TRBJ2-2	TGTGCCAGCAGCCAAGGAGGGTTCTCCCGGGGCGGGGAGCTGTTTTTT	CASSQGGFSRGGELFF
NA	once	16	TRBV28	TRBJ1-1	TGTGCCAGCAGTTTAATTGCCAGACAGGAGAACACTGAAGCTTTCTTT	CASSLIARQENTEAFF
NA	NA	16	TRBV7-6	TRBJ2-1	TGTGCCAGCAGCTTAAGACGGGGAGAGGGGAACAATGAGCAGTTCTTC	CASSLRRGEGNNEQFF
NA	NA	14	TRBV7-8	TRBJ1-5	TGTGCCAGCAGCGCCCAGGAGGGGGGTCAGCCCCAGCATTTT	CASSAQEGGQPQHF
NA	many	13	TRBV20-1	TRBJ2-3	TGCAGTGCTAGAAAGTGGGGCACAGATACGCAGTATTTT	CSARKWGTDTQYF
TRBD1	few	14	TRBV20-1	TRBJ1-6	TGCAGTGCGGCGACAGGGCAGTATAATTCACCCCTCCACTTT	CSAATGQYNSPLHF
NA	many	13	TRBV28	TRBJ1-2	TGTGCCAGCAGTTTAGTTGGTAACTATGGCTACACCTTC	CASSLVGNYGYTF
NA	NA	14	TRBV9	TRBJ1-6	TGTGCCAGCAGCCCCACATCGTATAATTCACCCCTCCACTTT	CASSPTSYNSPLHF
NA	many	16	TRBV11-1	TRBJ2-7	TGTGCCAGCAGCTTCGGTTCCGGGACCAACTCCTACGAGCAGTACTTC	CASSFGSGTNSYEQYF
TRBD1	many	18	TRBV7-8	TRBJ1-6	TGTGCCAGCAACAAGAGAACTGGACAGGGCGTTTATAATTCACCCCTCCACTTT	CASNKRTGQGVYNSPLHF
NA	many	15	TRBV6-1	TRBJ1-2	TGTGCCCCGCCCATTACAGGGAGGGGGGTCTATGGCTACACCTTC	CAPPITGRGVYGYTF